This T cell receptor beta chain comes out of a study of T cell responses to AZD1222 COVID-19 vaccine. Assay used: immunoSEQ multiplex PCR; TCRdb lists only in-frame clones, some missing. Here the sample spans 100,000 or so clones, around 83% being singletons. The CDR3 consists of 13 residues. CDR1 LNHDA and CDR2 SQIVND come from the germline V gene (reference sequence). V lost 6 bases to trimming and J lost 3 bases; unmatched junction nucleotides: 4. Specimen: peripheral blood, collected on day 0 of AZD1222 vaccination. The source of this sequence is an adult in good health. The gene calls are TRBV19 and TRBJ1-1, with 7 bases lining up with TRBD1. DNA for the CDR3: TGTGCCAGTAGCCGACAGGGTTACACTGAAGCTTTCTTT. Amino acids: CASSRQGYTEAFF.